The clone carrying this T cell receptor beta chain was found a few times. The sample belongs to a study of T cells in Graves' hyperthyroidism and ophthalmopathy. About the research overall: Peripheral blood samples were taken at initial diagnosis, prior to any treatment.

Each diagnosis was grounded in clinical symptoms, serum thyroxine and TRAb, thyroid ultrasound, and orbital computed tomography. Isolation of PBMCs was performed on 8.5 to 10 ml fresh peripheral blood. There were TCR beta CDR3 regions amplified from RNA transcripts. HTBI primers drove first-round RT-PCR of the TCR CDR3. In TCRdb, the multiplex PCR reads were re-called with MiXCR into one record per CDR3 protein. The sample has around 600,000 distinct CDR3 sequences, more than 13% seen once. The CDR3 loop spans 13 amino acids. Germline V gene data show CDR1 as MNHNS and CDR2 as SASEGT. Trimming removed 5 bases at V and 6 bases at J, with 13 bases between.

This TCR was sampled from a woman between 18 and 30 years old with Graves' ophthalmopathy. What was sequenced was blood. The chain employs TRBV6-1 and TRBJ1-2; D is uncertain. The CDR3 protein is CASSLARMDGYTF. CDR3 in DNA: TGTGCCAGCAGTCTCGCTCGAATGGATGGCTACACCTTC.